This passage covers 3 T cell receptor beta chains from one sample sequenced in a study of blood T cell repertoires in COVID-19. The method was immunoSEQ multiplex PCR; TCRdb's version includes in-frame clones alone and lacks a portion of them. The table has roughly 27,000 clones, about 80% seen once. The sample comprised peripheral blood. The receptor source for this set is a woman in her 70s with acute or convalescent COVID-19.

This clone was detected only once. V gene TRBV7-8 combines with J gene TRBJ2-1, with a weak D call TRBD2 (5 bases). This CDR3 has 15 residues. Trimming stripped 1 base from V and 7 bases from J, with 14 bases between. Germline lookup yields CDR1 SGHVS and CDR2 FQNEAQ. The CDR3 is CASSLVRVRGNEQFF. CDR3 in DNA: TGTGCCAGCAGCTTAGTAAGGGTAAGAGGGAATGAGCAGTTCTTC.

The CDR3 spells CASTGGRNEQFF. CDR3 nucleotide sequence: TGTGCCTCGACAGGGGGCCGCAATGAGCAGTTCTTC. The V call is TRBV30, the J call TRBJ2-1, with 10 bases lining up with TRBD1. Germline CDR1 GTSNPN, CDR2 SVGIG (reference sequence). This CDR3 region has 12 residues. V lost 7 bases and J lost 6; bases outside the gene matches: 3.

The V and J genes are TRBV29-1 and TRBJ2-4; the D gene is possibly TRBD2 (5 bases). V lost 5 bases, J lost 2 bases, and 10 bases lay in between. Per the germline V gene, CDR1 is SQVTM and CDR2 is ANQGSEA. The CDR3 spans 13 residues. The DNA of the CDR3 is TGCAGCGTTTCTGGAGGCCCCAAAAACATTCAGTACTTC. As protein: CSVSGGPKNIQYF.